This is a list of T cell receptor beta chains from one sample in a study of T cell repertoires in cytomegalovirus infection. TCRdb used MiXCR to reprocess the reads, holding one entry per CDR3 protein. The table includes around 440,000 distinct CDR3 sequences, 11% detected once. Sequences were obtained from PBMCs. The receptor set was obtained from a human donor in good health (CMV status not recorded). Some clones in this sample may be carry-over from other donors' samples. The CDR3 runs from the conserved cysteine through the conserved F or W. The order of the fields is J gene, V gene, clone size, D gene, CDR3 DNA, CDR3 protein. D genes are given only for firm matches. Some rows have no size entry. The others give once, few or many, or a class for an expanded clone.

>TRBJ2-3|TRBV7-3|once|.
TGTGCCAGCAGCGCCTTTATAGGCGGTGGGGATACGCAGTATTTT
CASSAFIGGGDTQYF
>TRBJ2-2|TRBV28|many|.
TGTGCCAGCAGTTCCGTTCGAGAGCGAGAGCTGTTTTTT
CASSSVRERELFF
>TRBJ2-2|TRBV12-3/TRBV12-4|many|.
TGTGCCAGCAGTTTAGGGGGGGCGATGGTCACCGGGGAGCTGTTTTTT
CASSLGGAMVTGELFF
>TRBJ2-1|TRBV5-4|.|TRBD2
TGTGCCAGCAGCTTGCAACGCGGGGGTGCTAATGAGCAGTTCTTC
CASSLQRGGANEQFF
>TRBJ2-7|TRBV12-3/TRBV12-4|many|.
TGTGCCAGCAGTTCCAGCGCCATTAGGGGGGAGCAGTACTTC
CASSSSAIRGEQYF
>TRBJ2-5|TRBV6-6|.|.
TGTGCCAGCAGTTACCCAGGCTCAGGGCCACGAGAGACCCAGTACTTC
CASSYPGSGPRETQYF
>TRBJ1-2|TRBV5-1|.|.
TGCGCCAGCAGCTTCGAGAACCCTAACTATGGCTACACCTTC
CASSFENPNYGYTF
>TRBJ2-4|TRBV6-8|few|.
TGTGCCAGCAGTAGGGGAACCAAAAACATTCAGTACTTC
CASSRGTKNIQYF
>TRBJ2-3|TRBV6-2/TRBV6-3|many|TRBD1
TGTGCCAGCAGCTGGGGACAGGGGCGCACAGATACGCAGTATTTT
CASSWGQGRTDTQYF
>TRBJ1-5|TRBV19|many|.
TGTGCCAGTAGTCCCTCCAGGTCCACCCAGCATTTT
CASSPSRSTQHF
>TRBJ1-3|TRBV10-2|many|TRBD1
TGCGCCAGCAACCGGGACAGGGAGATGCAAGGAAACACCATATATTTT
CASNRDREMQGNTIYF
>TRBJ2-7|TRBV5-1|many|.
TGCGCCAGCAGCTTGGGACAGGACGCCTACGAGCAGTACTTC
CASSLGQDAYEQYF